This TCR beta chain was sequenced in a study of beta chain features in type 1 diabetes. Study conclusions and caveats: Patients' naive, central memory and Treg TCRB repertoires seemed closer to one another than those of healthy donors. Insertions were fewer and deletions more numerous at VDJ junctions in type 1 diabetes patients.

The germline CDR1 and CDR2 sequences are SGHNT and YYREEE (reference sequence). The V segment lost 4 bases and the J segment 3 bases; nucleotides outside the gene matches: 7. This CDR3 region has 15 residues. This clone showed up just a few times. Its antigen is not known. CD45RO/CCR7/CD25/CD127/CD95/CD27 staining was used to isolate CD4+ naive, central memory, regulatory and stem cell-like memory cells by sorting. cDNA synthesis used the whole RNA isolate, giving expressed TCRB sequences. The table came from immunoSEQ multiplex PCR; TCRdb's copy has only in-frame clones and leaves some out. The profile shows about half a million clones, around 10% of them singletons.

The specimen sequenced was naive CD4+ T cells from blood. The receptor was derived from a woman aged 18-29 years in good health. The chain links TRBV5-4 to TRBJ2-1, with 7 bases identical to TRBD1. The CDR3 nucleotides are TGTGCCAGCAGCCGCGATACAGGGGACTACAATGAGCAGTTCTTC. Its translation: CASSRDTGDYNEQFF.